This T cell receptor (beta chain) was observed in a study of cytomegalovirus exposure and HLA in healthy donors. PCR was performed using 60 Vbeta and 13 Jbeta primers. The method was immunoSEQ multiplex PCR; TCRdb's version includes in-frame clones alone and lacks a portion of them. The sample consists of about 160,000 clones, 80% to 90% of them appearing once. The receptor was isolated from a man aged 45-65 years in good health and CMV-seropositive. The specimen sequenced was PBMCs.

The CDR3 here is CASSSNLIGPSPSSGANVLTF. The CDR3 DNA is TGTGCCAGCAGCTCTAATCTTATTGGTCCGTCCCCTTCTTCTGGGGCCAACGTCCTGACTTTC. J is TRBJ2-6 and V is TRBV13, with D uncertain. This CDR3 has 21 amino acids. Trimming pared 4 bases from V and 1 base from J, leaving 26 bases between. Germline V gene sequence: CDR1 PRHDT, CDR2 FYEKMQ (reference sequence).